This record looks at one TCR beta chain sequence and its context. This clonotype has only a few counts. Its antigen is still unknown. One base away there is no much larger clone; base qualities are not given. Libraries were built with 5' RACE. Sequencing took place on an Illumina HiSeq 2000. Template switching introduced a universal primer binding site; the final cDNA contained a unique molecular identifier, enabling accurate counting of TCR cDNA molecules. Specific primers in the conserved constant-segment region were used to synthesize first-strand cDNA for the TCR alpha and beta chains. Each cDNA library was double barcoded, with a SMART-Mk sample barcode plus Illumina barcodes, to control for contamination. TruSeq adapter sequences and Illumina sample barcodes were added in two successive PCR steps. The Illumina HiSeq platform was used with custom primers to sequence TCR alpha and beta cDNA libraries. Turning to the authors' computational methods: Unique molecular identifiers were extracted from raw reads with MiGEC, and CDR3 positions were determined with MiXCR. Recombination models were inferred per individual with the repgenHMM and IGoR tools using an EM algorithm. Shared clonotypes were analyzed with the tcR package in R, and sharing was normalized by the product of cloneset sizes. To study raw recombination without the effects of thymic and clonal selection, out-of-frame nonproductive sequences were analyzed. TCRdb reran the public reads through fastp at Q25 and MiXCR, keeping productive beta chains. Rows with a matching CDR3 protein are joined into one entry that keeps the most common DNA and genes. The V and J calls and clone size are TCRdb's, not the authors'. The sample table contains some 560,000 distinct CDR3 sequences; only one count was recorded for around a tenth of them. The ten largest make up roughly 3% of the sample.

All donors were healthy Caucasians. Three pairs of female monozygotic twins, all aged roughly 18 to 29 years, were included in the twin cohort. Peripheral blood mononuclear cells were the source from which RNA for the TCR libraries was isolated. The sample originates from a study of identical twins (dated by TCRdb to 2015 to 2016). Concerning the study at large: To test whether fetal clonotypes persist, this study deep-sequenced TCR alpha and beta repertoires from monozygotic twins, from unrelated adults of various ages, and from cord blood. To rule out contamination, replicate twin experiments were performed at different times with different library preparation protocols. Study-level results and caveats: Abundant cord blood beta clonotypes had fewer insertions, young adult naive repertoires showed a similar but weaker trend, and memory repertoires showed no such trend. In monozygotic twins, out-of-frame TCR alpha sharing was systematically underestimated by recombination models, although the models agreed with sharing between unrelated individuals. Invariant T cells such as MAIT and iNKT could partly confound zero-insertion analyses, though diverse VJ usage argued against this for most clonotypes. Conclusions relied on cross-sectional statistical analysis, since the same donors could not be followed over many years. Out-of-frame TCR alpha sequences shared between twins showed an excess of low generation-probability sequences compared with coincidental sharing between unrelated individuals. A weaker excess of twin sharing was found in beta out-of-frame sequences because the signal-to-noise ratio was lowered by fewer shared sequences.

From the cysteine up to the phenylalanine, the CDR3 has a length of 16 residues. Only the CDR3 part of the read is kept: 48 bases, read in frame from the first base. Germline trimming: 0 bases from V, 2 bases from J; junction bases outside gene matches: 4. Via the germline V gene, CDR1 is SGHDN and CDR2 FVKESK. These same records also appear under a second study, on yellow fever vaccine responses in identical twins. Drawing on the second study: The authors reported that the T cell response to vaccination in identical twins appeared partly convergent and partly personalized. The study precisely tracked vaccine-responding T cell clones in identical twins.

This receptor was identified in a woman aged 18 to 35 in good health. Recombination joined TRBV14 with TRBJ2-1; a stretch of 7 junction bases matches TRBD2. The sample comprised PBMCs. The CDR3 amino acid sequence is: CASSQERAGAYNEQFF. In nucleotide form, the sequence is TGTGCCAGCAGCCAAGAGAGGGCGGGGGCCTACAATGAGCAGTTCTTC.